A few counts support the clone carrying this TCR beta chain. Its specificity is not known. In the PCR, 60 Vbeta and 13 Jbeta primers were used. Method: immunoSEQ multiplex PCR; TCRdb's copy keeps in-frame clones and lacks some. The data show more than 100,000 clones, about three quarters seen once. This sample was taken from a study of cytomegalovirus exposure and HLA in healthy donors. Background on the study: HLA-typed donors were the source of roughly 85 million unique TCRs held in an early data release. Whole-study results and caveats: Association of 16,951 TCR beta sequences with HLA alleles was found at 0.05 false discovery rate in a later analysis. Later analysis placed DRB1 highest and HLA-C lowest in TCR association rates, which differed by HLA locus.

What was sequenced was PBMCs. The TCR was taken from a man aged 45 to 65 in good health and CMV-seropositive.

The CDR3 bases are TGTGCCAGCAGTTTAGCTAGGGGCGAGTTTTACACCTTC. Protein product: CASSLARGEFYTF. The V call is TRBV27, the J call TRBJ1-2; the D gene is possibly TRBD1 (5 bases). V dropped 2 bases and J dropped 11 bases, with 15 bases sitting between them. Germline CDR1 reads MNHEY; CDR2 reads SMNVEV (reference sequence). This CDR3 contains 13 residues.